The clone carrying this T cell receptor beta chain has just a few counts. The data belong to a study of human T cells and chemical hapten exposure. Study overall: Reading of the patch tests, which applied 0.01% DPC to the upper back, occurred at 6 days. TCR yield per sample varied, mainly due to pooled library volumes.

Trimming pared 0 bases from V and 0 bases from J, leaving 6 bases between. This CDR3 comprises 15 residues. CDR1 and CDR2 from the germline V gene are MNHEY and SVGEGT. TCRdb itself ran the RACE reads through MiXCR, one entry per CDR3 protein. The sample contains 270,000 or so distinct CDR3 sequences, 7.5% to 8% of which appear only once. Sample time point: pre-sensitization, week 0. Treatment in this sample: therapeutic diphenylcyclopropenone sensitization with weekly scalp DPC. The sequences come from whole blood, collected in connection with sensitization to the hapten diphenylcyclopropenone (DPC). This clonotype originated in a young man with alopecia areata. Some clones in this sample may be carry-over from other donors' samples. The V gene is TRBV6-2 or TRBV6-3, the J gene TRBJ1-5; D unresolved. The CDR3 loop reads CASSYSGYSNQPQHF. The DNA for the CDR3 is TGTGCCAGCAGTTACTCAGGCTATAGCAATCAGCCCCAGCATTTT.